These T cell receptor beta chains were read from a single sample in a study of blood T cell repertoires in COVID-19. Only in-frame clones appear in the TCRdb table, and some are missing; sequencing was by immunoSEQ multiplex PCR. The repertoire holds around 310,000 clones, with roughly 90% as singletons. The sequenced sample was peripheral blood. These receptors were obtained from a woman in her 30s with COVID-19, enrolled during active disease. The conserved cysteine and the conserved F or W are not part of the CDR3 here.

v_call	j_call	cdr3_aa
TRBV2	TRBJ1-5	ASSEMASNQPQH
TRBV2	TRBJ2-2	ASTMEAANTGELF
TRBV5-1	TRBJ2-6	ASSSGVPGAGAGANVLT
TRBV29-1	TRBJ1-1	SVSDRSLEAF
TRBV7-2	TRBJ2-3	ASSLAQRVVDTQY
TRBV24-1	TRBJ2-3	ATSDSREWGGDTQY
TRBV28	TRBJ2-1	ASSLSPGGGSGRPYNEQF
TRBV28	TRBJ2-1	ASSPFRAGGSNEQF
TRBV5-5	TRBJ1-6	ASSIGTATNSPLH
TRBV19	TRBJ1-1	ASRGTGRDTEAF
TRBV30	TRBJ1-5	AWRSGVGQPQH
TRBV2	TRBJ2-5	ASSLLEETQY
TRBV28	TRBJ2-1	ASTLAVAGEQF
TRBV19	TRBJ2-1	ASHTQGTGLGEQF
TRBV7-2	TRBJ1-5	ASSLDRQGMGQPQH
TRBV5-1	TRBJ1-6	ASSLNPQVMISNSPLH
TRBV6-5	TRBJ1-4	ASRAGGSGEKLF
TRBV27	TRBJ1-5	ASSPGTDVLASNQPQH
TRBV30	TRBJ1-4	AWSVQGVNEKLF
TRBV7-3	TRBJ2-1	ASSSKSGTAKRDEQF
TRBV19	TRBJ1-5	ASTGRDQPQH
TRBV6-2/TRBV6-3	TRBJ2-7	ASSQTSGVSYEQY
TRBV27	TRBJ1-1	ASSWAGAGNTEAF
TRBV28	TRBJ2-6	ASSLSGTGANVLT
TRBV5-5	TRBJ1-4	ASSPATNEKLF
TRBV5-3	TRBJ2-7	ARSFEGQGCEQY
TRBV7-9	TRBJ2-1	ASSQTSGRGKEQF
TRBV5-4	TRBJ1-2	ASSPGGGFYGYT
TRBV27	TRBJ2-1	ASSLVPSSYNEQF
TRBV4-1	TRBJ2-5	ASSPPGLAGGETQY
TRBV7-2	TRBJ2-3	ASSLAELSGLLGYTQY
TRBV4-1	TRBJ2-3	ASSHRQDTDTQY
TRBV30	TRBJ1-1	AWMRLRTEAF
TRBV5-5	TRBJ1-1	ASSLLSDMGTEAF
TRBV28	TRBJ1-5	ASSLWTGTNQPQH
TRBV19	TRBJ2-7	ASSISGTGAYEQY
TRBV19	TRBJ2-7	ASSTGTGASKYEQY
TRBV6-7	TRBJ2-2	ASGGGTGELF
TRBV18	TRBJ1-4	ASSPKDSAEKLF
TRBV2	TRBJ1-6	ASSEEAGINSPLH
TRBV6-4	TRBJ2-2	ASSATGANTGELF
TRBV7-9	TRBJ2-7	ASSRTDPPYEQY
TRBV6-1	TRBJ2-3	ASSEYIAGGHTDTQY
TRBV21-1	TRBJ1-2	ASSKYRLLNGDGYT
TRBV5-1	TRBJ2-7	ASSLSSGRATEQY
TRBV7-2	TRBJ2-7	ASSLVSSGSSYEQY
TRBV5-1	TRBJ2-3	ASSPLLAGAGDTQY
TRBV25-1	TRBJ2-7	ASRGRTSGNYEQY
TRBV15	TRBJ1-5	ATSRGPGGGNQPQH
TRBV2	TRBJ2-7	ASRRDNQEQY
TRBV7-6	TRBJ2-5	ASSPIYRAGQETQY
TRBV29-1	TRBJ2-3	SGAGGKTDTQY
TRBV5-4	TRBJ1-4	ASSPRDSQDMMF